What follows are 3 T cell receptor beta chains derived from one specimen sequenced in a study of glioma-infiltrating T cells after dendritic cell vaccination. Only in-frame clones appear in the TCRdb table, and some are missing; sequencing was by immunoSEQ multiplex PCR. Of under 100,000 clones listed, about 80% are singletons. Sequences were derived from blood, sampled before dendritic cell vaccination. Receptor source: a human donor with glioblastoma.

This clone was found a few times. The chain is built from TRBV30 and TRBJ2-7; tentative D call: TRBD2 (6 bases). Germline assignment: CDR1 GTSNPN and CDR2 SVGIG (reference sequence). V was trimmed by 3 bases and J by 3 bases, leaving 12 bases between them. This CDR3 has 13 residues. In DNA, the CDR3 is TGTGCCTGGAGGCTAGTGGGACTCTACGAGCAGTACTTC. Amino acids: CAWRLVGLYEQYF.

The chain has TRBV7-3 and TRBJ2-2, with 8 bases aligning to TRBD2. The CDR3 has 16 residues. Trimming cost V 5 bases and J 6 bases; bases outside gene matches: 11. Germline CDR1 SGHTA, CDR2 FQGTGA. The CDR3 protein is CASSGRRGAGSGELFF. DNA of the CDR3: TGTGCCAGCAGCGGCCGGCGGGGGGCGGGGTCCGGGGAGCTGTTTTTT.

The CDR3 here is CASRRRAGAHNEQFF. CDR3 nucleotide sequence: TGTGCCAGCAGAAGGCGGGCAGGGGCACACAATGAGCAGTTCTTC. This chain uses TRBV28 with TRBJ2-1; a weak D match, TRBD1 (6 bases). Trimming stripped 6 bases from V and 5 bases from J, with 17 bases between. This CDR3 has 15 residues. Germline values: CDR1 MDHEN, CDR2 SYDVKM.